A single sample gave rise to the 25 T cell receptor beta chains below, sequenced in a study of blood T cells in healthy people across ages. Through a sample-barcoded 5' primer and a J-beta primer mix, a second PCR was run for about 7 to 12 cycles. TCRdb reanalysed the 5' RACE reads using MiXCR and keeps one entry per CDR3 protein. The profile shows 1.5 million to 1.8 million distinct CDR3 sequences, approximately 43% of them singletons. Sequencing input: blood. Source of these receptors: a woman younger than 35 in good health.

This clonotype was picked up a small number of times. DNA of the CDR3: TGTGCCAGCAGCCTTACTTCACAGGGGAATGAGCAGTTCTTC. This sequence encodes CASSLTSQGNEQFF. The chain carries TRBV12-3 or TRBV12-4 and TRBJ2-1; 7 nucleotides align to TRBD1. CDR3 length equals 14 residues. V shed 6 bases, J shed 7 bases, and the junction held 9 bases outside the gene matches.

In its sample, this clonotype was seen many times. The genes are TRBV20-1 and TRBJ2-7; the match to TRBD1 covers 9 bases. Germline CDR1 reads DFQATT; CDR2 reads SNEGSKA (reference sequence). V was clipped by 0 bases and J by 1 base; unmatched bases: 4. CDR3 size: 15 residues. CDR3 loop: CSAREGTGRSYEQYF. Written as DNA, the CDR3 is TGCAGTGCTAGAGAAGGGACAGGGAGGTCCTACGAGCAGTACTTC.

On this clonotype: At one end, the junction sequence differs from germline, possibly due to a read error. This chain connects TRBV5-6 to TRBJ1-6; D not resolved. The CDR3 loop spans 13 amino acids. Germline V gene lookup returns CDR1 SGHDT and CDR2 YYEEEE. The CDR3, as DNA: TGTGCCAGCAGATTGGCGCCAAATTCACCCCTCCACTTT. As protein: CASRLAPNSPLHF.

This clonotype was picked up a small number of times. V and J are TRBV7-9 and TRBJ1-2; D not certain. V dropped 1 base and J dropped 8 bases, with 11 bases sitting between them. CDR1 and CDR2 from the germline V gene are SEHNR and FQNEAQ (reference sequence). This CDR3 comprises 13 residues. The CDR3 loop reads CASSLEGNRGYTF. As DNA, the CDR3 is TGTGCCAGCAGCTTAGAAGGGAATAGGGGCTACACCTTC.

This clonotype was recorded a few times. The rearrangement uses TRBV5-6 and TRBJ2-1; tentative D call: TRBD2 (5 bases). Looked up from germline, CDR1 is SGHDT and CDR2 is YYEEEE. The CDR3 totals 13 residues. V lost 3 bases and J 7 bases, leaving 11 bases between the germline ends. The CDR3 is CASSSRGSNEQFF. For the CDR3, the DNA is TGTGCCAGCAGCTCCCGAGGGTCGAATGAGCAGTTCTTC. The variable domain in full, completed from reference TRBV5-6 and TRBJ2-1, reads DAGVTQSPTHLIKTRGQQVTLRCSPKSGHDTVSWYQQALGQGPQFIFQYYEEEERQRGNFPDRFSGHQFPNYSSELNVNALLLGDSALYLCASSSRGSNEQFFGPGTRLTVL.

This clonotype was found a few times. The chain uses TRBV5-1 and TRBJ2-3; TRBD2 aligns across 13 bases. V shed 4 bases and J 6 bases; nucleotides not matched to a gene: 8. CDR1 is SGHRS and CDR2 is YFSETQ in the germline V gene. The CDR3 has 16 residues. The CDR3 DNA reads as TGCGCCAGCAGCCCCGGACTAGCGGGAGATTTGGATACGCAGTATTTT. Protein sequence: CASSPGLAGDLDTQYF. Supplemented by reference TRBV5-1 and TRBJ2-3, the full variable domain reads KAGVTQTPRYLIKTRGQQVTLSCSPISGHRSVSWYQQTPGQGLQFLFEYFSETQRNKGNFPGRFSGRQFSNSRSEMNVSTLELGDSALYLCASSPGLAGDLDTQYFGPGTRLTVL.

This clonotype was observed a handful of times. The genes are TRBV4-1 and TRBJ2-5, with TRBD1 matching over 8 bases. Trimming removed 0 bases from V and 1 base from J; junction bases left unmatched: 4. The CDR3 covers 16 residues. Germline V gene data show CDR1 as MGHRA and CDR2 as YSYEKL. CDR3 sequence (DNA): TGCGCCAGCAGCCAAGAATTAGGACAGGGCCAAGAGACCCAGTACTTC. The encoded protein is CASSQELGQGQETQYF.

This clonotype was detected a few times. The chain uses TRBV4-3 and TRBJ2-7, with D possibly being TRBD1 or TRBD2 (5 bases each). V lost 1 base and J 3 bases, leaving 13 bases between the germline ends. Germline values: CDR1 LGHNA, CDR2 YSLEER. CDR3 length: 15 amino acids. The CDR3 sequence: CASSQGSGPYYEQYF. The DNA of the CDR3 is TGCGCCAGCAGCCAAGGGTCGGGGCCGTACTACGAGCAGTACTTC.

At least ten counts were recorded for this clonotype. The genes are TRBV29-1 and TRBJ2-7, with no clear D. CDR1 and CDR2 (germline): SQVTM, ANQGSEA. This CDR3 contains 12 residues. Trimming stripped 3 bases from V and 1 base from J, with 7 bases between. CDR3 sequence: CSVEIGSYEQYF. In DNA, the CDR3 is TGCAGCGTTGAGATAGGTTCCTACGAGCAGTACTTC.

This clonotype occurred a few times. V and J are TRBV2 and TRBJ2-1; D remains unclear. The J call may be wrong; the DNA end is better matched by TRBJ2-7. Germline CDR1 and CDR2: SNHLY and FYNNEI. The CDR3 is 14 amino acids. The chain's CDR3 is CASSEPDKYNEQYF. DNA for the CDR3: TGTGCCAGCAGTGAACCCGACAAGTACAATGAGCAGTACTTC.

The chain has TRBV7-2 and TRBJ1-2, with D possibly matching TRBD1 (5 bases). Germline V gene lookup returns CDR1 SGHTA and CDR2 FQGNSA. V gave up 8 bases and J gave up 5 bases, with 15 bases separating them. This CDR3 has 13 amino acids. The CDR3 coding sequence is TGTGCCAGCGGTCTCTCAGGGCGTTATGGCTACACCTTC. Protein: CASGLSGRYGYTF.

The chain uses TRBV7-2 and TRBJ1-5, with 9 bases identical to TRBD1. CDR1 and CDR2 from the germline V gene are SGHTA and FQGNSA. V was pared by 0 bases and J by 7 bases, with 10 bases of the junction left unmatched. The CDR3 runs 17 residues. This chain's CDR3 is CASSLALTGGREQPQHF. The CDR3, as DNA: TGTGCCAGCAGCTTAGCGCTGACAGGGGGGAGAGAGCAGCCCCAGCATTTT.

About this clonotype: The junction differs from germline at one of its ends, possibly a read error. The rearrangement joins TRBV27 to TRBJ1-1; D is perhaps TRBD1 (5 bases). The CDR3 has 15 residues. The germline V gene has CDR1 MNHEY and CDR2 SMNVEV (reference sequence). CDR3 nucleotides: TGTGCCAGCAGCTCGACCGGGACGGGGAACGCTGAAGCTTTCTTT. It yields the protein CASSSTGTGNAEAFF.

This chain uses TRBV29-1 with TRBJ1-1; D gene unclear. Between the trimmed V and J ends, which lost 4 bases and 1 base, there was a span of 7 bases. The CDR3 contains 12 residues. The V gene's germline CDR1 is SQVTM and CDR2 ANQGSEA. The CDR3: CSVGRRNTEAFF. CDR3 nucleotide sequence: TGCAGCGTTGGGAGGAGGAACACTGAAGCTTTCTTT. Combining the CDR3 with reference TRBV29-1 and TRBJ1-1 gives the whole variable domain SAVISQKPSRDICQRGTSLTIQCQVDSQVTMMFWYRQQPGQSLTLIATANQGSEATYESGFVIDKFPISRPNLTFSTLTVSNMSPEDSSIYLCSVGRRNTEAFFGQGTRLTVV.

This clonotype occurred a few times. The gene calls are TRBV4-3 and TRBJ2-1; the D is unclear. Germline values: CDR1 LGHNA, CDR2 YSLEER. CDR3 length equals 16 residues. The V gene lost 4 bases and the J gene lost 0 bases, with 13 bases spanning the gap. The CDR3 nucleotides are TGCGCCAGCAGCCGGGAACAGCTTTCCTCCTACAATGAGCAGTTCTTC. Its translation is CASSREQLSSYNEQFF.

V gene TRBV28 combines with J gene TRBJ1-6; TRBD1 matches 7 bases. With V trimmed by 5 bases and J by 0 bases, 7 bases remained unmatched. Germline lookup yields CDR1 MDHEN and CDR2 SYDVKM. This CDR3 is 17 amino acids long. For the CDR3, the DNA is TGTGCCAGCAGTATTGCAGGGGGGAGCTCCTATAATTCACCCCTCCACTTT. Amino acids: CASSIAGGSSYNSPLHF.

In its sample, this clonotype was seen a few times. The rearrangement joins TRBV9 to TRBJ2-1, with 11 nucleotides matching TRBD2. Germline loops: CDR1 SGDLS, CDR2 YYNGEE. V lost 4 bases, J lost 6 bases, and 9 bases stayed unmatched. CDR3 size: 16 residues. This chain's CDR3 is CASSTTGTSGVNEQFF. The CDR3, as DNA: TGTGCCAGCAGCACTACCGGGACTAGCGGCGTCAATGAGCAGTTCTTC.

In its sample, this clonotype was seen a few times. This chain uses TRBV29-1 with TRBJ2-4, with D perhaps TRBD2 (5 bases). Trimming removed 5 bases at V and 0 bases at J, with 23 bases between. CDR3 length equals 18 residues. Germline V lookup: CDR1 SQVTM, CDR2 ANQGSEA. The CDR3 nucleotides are TGCAGCGTTAAGGAGGCCTGGTTGGGAAACCTAGCCAAAAACATTCAGTACTTC. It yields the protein CSVKEAWLGNLAKNIQYF.

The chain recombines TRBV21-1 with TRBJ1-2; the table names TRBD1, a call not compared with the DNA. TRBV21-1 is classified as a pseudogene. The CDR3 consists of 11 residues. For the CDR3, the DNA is TGTGCCAGCAGGCAGGGTTGTGGCTACACCTTC. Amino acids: CASRQGCGYTF.

For the CDR3, the DNA is TGCAGTGCACAGAACAGGTTTTCCTACGAGCAGTACTTC. Encoded protein: CSAQNRFSYEQYF. V and J are TRBV20-1 and TRBJ2-7, with D possibly being TRBD1 (5 bases). The germline V gene has CDR1 DFQATT and CDR2 SNEGSKA (reference sequence). Trimming left V 6 bases short and J 1 base short, with 13 bases between. The CDR3 has 13 residues.

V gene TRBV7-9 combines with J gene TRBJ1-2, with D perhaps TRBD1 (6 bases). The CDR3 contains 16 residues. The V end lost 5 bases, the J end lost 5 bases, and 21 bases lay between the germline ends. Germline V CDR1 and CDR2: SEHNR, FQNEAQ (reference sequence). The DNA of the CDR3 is TGTGCCAGCAGCCACACGGGCGGGGGCCAACCTTATGGCTACACCTTC. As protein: CASSHTGGGQPYGYTF.

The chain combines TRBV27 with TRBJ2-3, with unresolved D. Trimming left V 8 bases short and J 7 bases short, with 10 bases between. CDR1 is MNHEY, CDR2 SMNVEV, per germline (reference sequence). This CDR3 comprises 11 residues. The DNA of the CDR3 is TGTGCCAGCGGCAATGGCTATACGCAGTATTTT. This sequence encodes CASGNGYTQYF.

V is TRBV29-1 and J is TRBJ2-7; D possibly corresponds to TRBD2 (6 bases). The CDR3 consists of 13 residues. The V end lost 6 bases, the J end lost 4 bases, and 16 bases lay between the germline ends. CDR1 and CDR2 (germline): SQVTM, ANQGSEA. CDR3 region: CSVGTPELYEQYF. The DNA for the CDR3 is TGCAGCGTCGGGACTCCAGAGTTATACGAGCAGTACTTC.

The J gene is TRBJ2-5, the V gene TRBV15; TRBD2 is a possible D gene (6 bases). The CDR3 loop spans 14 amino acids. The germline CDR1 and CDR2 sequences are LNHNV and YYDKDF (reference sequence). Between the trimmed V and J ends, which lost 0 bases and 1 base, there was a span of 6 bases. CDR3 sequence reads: CATSRDSGQETQYF. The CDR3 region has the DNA TGTGCCACCAGCAGAGATAGCGGCCAAGAGACCCAGTACTTC.

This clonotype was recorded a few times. The CDR3 nucleotides read TGTGCCAGCAGCGACCATGGGACAGGGTTCTACGAGCAGTACTTC. Translated, it gives CASSDHGTGFYEQYF. The chain employs TRBV6-2 or TRBV6-3 and TRBJ2-7, with 9 bases that match TRBD1. The ends lost 6 bases at V and 3 bases at J; junction bases unmatched: 9. Per germline, CDR1 MNHEY and CDR2 SVGEGT. The CDR3 spans 15 residues.